This is a list of T cell receptor beta chains from one sample in a study of cytomegalovirus exposure and HLA in healthy donors. Some clones are missing from TCRdb's copy, which holds only in-frame ones; the method was immunoSEQ multiplex PCR. The sample records 130,000 or so clones, 70% to 80% being singletons. What was sequenced was PBMCs. The source of these receptors is a woman aged 55-70 years in good health and CMV-seronegative. Each CDR3 is given without its conserved first and last residue. D genes are given only for firm matches.

CDR3 protein | D gene | V gene
ASSYDRGFPAF | TRBD1 | TRBV4-1
ASSSDRNTEAF | NA | TRBV18
ASRFQGLAGYT | NA | TRBV2
ASGLANQETQY | NA | TRBV12-5
ASSSSAGGHGYT | NA | TRBV10-1
ASSPGIAGSSGY | TRBD2 | TRBV7-9
ASSLGTLANYGYT | NA | TRBV13
ASSYLTPYEQY | NA | TRBV6-6
ASSGQTGIAKNIQY | TRBD1 | TRBV18
ASSPESWSGRASTGELF | TRBD2 | TRBV4-1
ASSPSGGQETQY | TRBD2 | TRBV27
ASSPQRGEGQETQY | TRBD2 | TRBV18
ASSLVGGGTYNEQF | TRBD2 | TRBV7-2
ASSLVQDRGETQY | TRBD1 | TRBV28
ATTSGGTFYEQF | NA | TRBV28
ASSIVAYSNQPQH | NA | TRBV19
AISESRDYGYT | NA | TRBV10-3
SVEAGVMNTEAF | NA | TRBV29-1
ASSLGLADYNEQF | TRBD2 | TRBV5-1
ASSDQGAGRVTIY | TRBD1 | TRBV6-1
ASSSPGLASNEQF | TRBD2 | TRBV6-5
ATSRYGQGVEKLF | TRBD1 | TRBV15
ASSLWLDGSYEQY | NA | TRBV28
ATGRSRETEAF | NA | TRBV6-1
ASSRTGQTEAF | NA | TRBV7-9
ASSEFWGGNTEAF | NA | TRBV6-1
ASSYRGQGQPQH | TRBD1 | TRBV6-6
ASSLSDPGASAYEQY | NA | TRBV27
ASSPRLGGADGYT | NA | TRBV7-9
ASSVVAYSYEQY | NA | TRBV9
ASSMGDRASGYT | TRBD1 | TRBV19
ASRGHGFHEQY | NA | TRBV27
ASRGDREISYEQY | TRBD1 | TRBV5-1
ASSLVIPANTGELF | NA | TRBV7-8
ASSEGPWGNTIY | NA | TRBV2
ASSSDRGYGYT | TRBD1 | TRBV2
ASSLIIQQGTNTGELF | NA | TRBV18
ASSPTSGGYNEQF | TRBD2 | TRBV18